The 8 T cell receptor beta chains below all came from one sample that was sequenced in a study of cytomegalovirus exposure and HLA in healthy donors (dated by TCRdb to about 2017). The library was prepared using the immunoSEQ multiplex PCR assay. TCRdb re-hosts the immuneACCESS table, in-frame sequences only. Its copies lack some clones; in the studies checked, an unresolved V gene accounts for under half of them, and the cause for the rest is not known. The sample contains approximately 110,000 clones, approximately 94% of them found a single time. 1% to 1.5% of the sample is in the top ten clones. Sequenced: PBMCs. Every receptor here comes from a woman in her late teens or twenties in good health and CMV-seronegative.

This clone appeared a single time. The rearrangement links TRBV5-1 to TRBJ2-3; 7 bases fit TRBD2. Germline CDR1 SGHRS, CDR2 YFSETQ. CDR3 length: 14 amino acids. With V trimmed by 2 bases and J by 0 bases, 0 bases remained unmatched. As DNA, the CDR3 is TGCGCCAGCAGCTTCGGGAGGAGCACAGATACGCAGTATTTT. Amino acids: CASSFGRSTDTQYF.

The V call is TRBV27, the J call TRBJ2-7, with 7 bases identical to TRBD2. Unmatched junction bases numbered 4, after V lost 3 bases and J lost 2 bases. This CDR3 contains 14 residues. The germline V gene encodes CDR1 MNHEY and CDR2 SMNVEV (reference sequence). For the CDR3, the DNA is TGTGCCAGCAGTTTGGGGGGGAGGGCCTACGAGCAGTACTTC. Its protein product is CASSLGGRAYEQYF.

This rearrangement joins TRBV9 to TRBJ1-5; D unresolved. Trimming removed 4 bases at V and 6 bases at J, with 14 bases between. Germline V gene lookup returns CDR1 SGDLS and CDR2 YYNGEE. The CDR3 has 14 amino acids. Written as DNA, the CDR3 is TGTGCCAGCAGCCCCGGAGAGGGAGTTCAGCCCCAGCATTTT. Amino acids: CASSPGEGVQPQHF.

This rearrangement joins TRBV7-9 to TRBJ2-1, with TRBD2 matching over 7 bases. Germline values: CDR1 SEHNR, CDR2 FQNEAQ (reference sequence). Losses at the gene ends were 5 bases for V and 6 bases for J; bases not matched to a gene: 13. The CDR3 has 16 amino acids. CDR3 residues: CASSPTAGAPSNEQFF. In DNA form, the CDR3 reads TGTGCCAGCAGCCCCACCGCGGGAGCCCCCTCCAATGAGCAGTTCTTC. The full variable domain, its missing parts supplied by reference TRBV7-9 and TRBJ2-1, is DTGVSQNPRHKITKRGQNVTFRCDPISEHNRLYWYRQTLGQGPEFLTYFQNEAQLEKSRLLSDRFSAERPKGSFSTLEIQRTEQGDSAMYLCASSPTAGAPSNEQFFGPGTRLTVL.

V gene TRBV6-1 combines with J gene TRBJ2-7; D may be TRBD2 (5 bases). Germline V gives CDR1 MNHNS, CDR2 SASEGT. The CDR3 totals 12 residues. V was cut by 6 bases and J by 7 bases, with 13 bases left in between. The CDR3 DNA sequence: TGTGCCAGCAGGAGGGCAGCTCGGGAGCAGTACTTC. As protein: CASRRAAREQYF.

The CDR3 is CASTTGTPNYGYTF. The CDR3 bases are TGTGCCAGCACCACCGGGACACCTAACTATGGCTACACCTTC. The rearrangement links TRBV28 to TRBJ1-2; TRBD1 might be the D (6 bases). The CDR3 runs to 14 residues. V gave up 7 bases and J gave up 0 bases, with 12 bases separating them. CDR1 and CDR2 from the germline V gene are MDHEN and SYDVKM.

The CDR3 loop is CAGRTQNTEAFF. DNA for the CDR3: TGTGCCGGACGGACACAGAACACTGAAGCTTTCTTT. The V and J genes are TRBV30 and TRBJ1-1; a possible D gene is TRBD1 (5 bases). V was cut by 8 bases and J by 1 base, with 11 bases left in between. The CDR3 covers 12 residues. The V gene's germline CDR1 is GTSNPN and CDR2 SVGIG (reference sequence).

The J gene is TRBJ2-1, the V gene TRBV27; the match to TRBD2 covers 12 bases. Germline CDR1 and CDR2: MNHEY and SMNVEV (reference sequence). Germline trimming cut 3 bases from V and 8 bases from J; bases unmatched to any gene: 11. This CDR3 contains 17 residues. CDR3 in amino acids: CASSFLQSSGRADEQFF. The CDR3 DNA is TGTGCCAGCAGTTTTCTCCAATCTAGCGGGAGGGCCGATGAGCAGTTCTTC.